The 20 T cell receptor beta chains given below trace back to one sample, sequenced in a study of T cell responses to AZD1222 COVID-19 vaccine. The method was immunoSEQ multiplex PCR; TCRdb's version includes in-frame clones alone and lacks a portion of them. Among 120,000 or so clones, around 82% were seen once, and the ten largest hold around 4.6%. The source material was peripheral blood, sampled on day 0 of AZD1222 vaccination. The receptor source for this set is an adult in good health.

DNA for the CDR3: TGTGCCAGCAGACGACTAGCGGGGAACACCGGGGAGCTGTTTTTT. This translates into CASRRLAGNTGELFF. V is TRBV7-7 and J is TRBJ2-2; 10 positions agree with TRBD2. The CDR3 has 15 amino acids. The J segment lost 1 base and the V segment lost 6 bases, leaving 2 bases of the junction unmatched. Germline CDR1 is SSHAT and CDR2 is FNYEAQ (reference sequence).

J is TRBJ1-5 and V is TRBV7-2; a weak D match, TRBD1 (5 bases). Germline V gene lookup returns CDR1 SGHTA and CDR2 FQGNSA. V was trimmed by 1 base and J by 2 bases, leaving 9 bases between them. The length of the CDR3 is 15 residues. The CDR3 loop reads CASSLGREGNQPQHF. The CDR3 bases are TGTGCCAGCAGCTTAGGCAGGGAGGGCAATCAGCCCCAGCATTTT. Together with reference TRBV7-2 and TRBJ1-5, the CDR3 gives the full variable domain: GAGVSQSPSNKVTEKGKDVELRCDPISGHTALYWYRQSLGQGLEFLIYFQGNSAPDKSGLPSDRFSAERTGGSVSTLTIQRTQQEDSAVYLCASSLGREGNQPQHFGDGTRLSIL.

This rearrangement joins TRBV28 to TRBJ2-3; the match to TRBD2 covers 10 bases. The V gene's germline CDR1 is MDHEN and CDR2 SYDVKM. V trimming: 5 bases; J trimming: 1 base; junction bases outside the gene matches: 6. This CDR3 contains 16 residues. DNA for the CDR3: TGTGCCAGCAGTCTCCCGGGGACTAGCGGCACAGATACGCAGTATTTT. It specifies CASSLPGTSGTDTQYF.

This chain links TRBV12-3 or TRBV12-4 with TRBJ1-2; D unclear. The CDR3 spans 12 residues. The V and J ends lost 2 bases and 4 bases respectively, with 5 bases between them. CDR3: CASSLRAYGYTF. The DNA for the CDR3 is TGTGCCAGCAGTTTACGGGCCTATGGCTACACCTTC.

CDR3 in amino acids: CASAGTVSSYNEQFF. CDR3 bases: TGCGCCAGCGCTGGGACGGTAAGCTCCTACAATGAGCAGTTCTTC. The rearrangement joins TRBV5-1 to TRBJ2-1, with D possibly called TRBD1 or TRBD2 (5 bases each). Per the germline V gene, CDR1 is SGHRS and CDR2 is YFSETQ. This CDR3 spans 15 amino acids. Trimming removed 7 bases from V and 0 bases from J, with 14 bases in between.

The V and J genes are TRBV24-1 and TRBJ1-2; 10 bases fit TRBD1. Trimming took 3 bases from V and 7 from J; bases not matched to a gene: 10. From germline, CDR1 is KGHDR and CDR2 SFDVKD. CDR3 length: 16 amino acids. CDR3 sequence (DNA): TGTGCCACCAGTGATCCGGGACAGGGGCTGGTAGGTGGCTACACCTTC. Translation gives CATSDPGQGLVGGYTF.

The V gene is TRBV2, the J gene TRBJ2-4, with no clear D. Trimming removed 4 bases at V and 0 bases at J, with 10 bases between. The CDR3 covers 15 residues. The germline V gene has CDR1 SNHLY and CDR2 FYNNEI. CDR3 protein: CASSVSGTAKNIQYF. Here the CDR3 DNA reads TGTGCCAGCAGTGTCTCGGGTACAGCCAAAAACATTCAGTACTTC.

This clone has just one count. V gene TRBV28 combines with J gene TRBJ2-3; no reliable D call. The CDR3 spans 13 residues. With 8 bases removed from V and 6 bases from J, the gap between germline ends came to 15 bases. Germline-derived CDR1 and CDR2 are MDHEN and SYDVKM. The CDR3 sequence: CASRPARRDTQYF. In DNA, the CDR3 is TGTGCCAGCCGCCCCGCCCGCCGTGATACGCAGTATTTT.

CDR3 in DNA: TGTGCCAGCAGCCCCATTTCCCCACCGGTGGCCCAGTACTTC. It encodes CASSPISPPVAQYF. The chain employs TRBV7-2 and TRBJ2-5; no clear D. The V end was cut by 5 bases, the J end by 9 bases, with 19 bases between. Germline V CDR1 and CDR2: SGHTA, FQGNSA. The CDR3 is 14 amino acids.

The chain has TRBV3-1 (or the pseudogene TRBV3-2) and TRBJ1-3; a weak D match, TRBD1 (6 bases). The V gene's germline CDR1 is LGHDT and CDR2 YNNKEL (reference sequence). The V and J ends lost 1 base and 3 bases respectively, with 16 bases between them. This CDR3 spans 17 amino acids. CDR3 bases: TGTGCCAGCAGCCAAGCTCGAGGGGGTGCACATGGAAACACCATATATTTT. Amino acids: CASSQARGGAHGNTIYF.

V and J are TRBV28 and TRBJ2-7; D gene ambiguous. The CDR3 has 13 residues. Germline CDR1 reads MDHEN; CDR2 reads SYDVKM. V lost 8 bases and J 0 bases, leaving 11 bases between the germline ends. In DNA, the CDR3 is TGTGCCAGCGCCCGTGGGATCTCCTACGAGCAGTACTTC. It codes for CASARGISYEQYF.

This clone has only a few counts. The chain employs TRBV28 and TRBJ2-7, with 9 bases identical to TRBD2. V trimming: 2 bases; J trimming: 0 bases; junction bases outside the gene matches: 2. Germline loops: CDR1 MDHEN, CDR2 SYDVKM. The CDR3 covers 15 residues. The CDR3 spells CASSLAGGSSYEQYF. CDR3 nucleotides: TGTGCCAGCAGTTTAGCGGGAGGGAGCTCCTACGAGCAGTACTTC.

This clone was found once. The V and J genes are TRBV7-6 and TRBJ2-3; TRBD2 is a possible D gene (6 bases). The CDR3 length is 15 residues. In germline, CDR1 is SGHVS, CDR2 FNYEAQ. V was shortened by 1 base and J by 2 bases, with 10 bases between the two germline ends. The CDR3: CASSLVAVPTDTQYF. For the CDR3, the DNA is TGTGCCAGCAGCTTAGTAGCGGTACCCACAGATACGCAGTATTTT.

CDR3 region: CASSLAVLGTEAFF. In nucleotides, the CDR3 is TGTGCCAGCAGCTTAGCGGTTTTGGGGACTGAAGCTTTCTTT. The chain has TRBV7-9 and TRBJ1-1; unclear D gene. This CDR3 is built from 14 residues. V was shortened by 0 bases and J by 5 bases, with 10 bases between the two germline ends. Per the germline V gene, CDR1 is SEHNR and CDR2 is FQNEAQ (reference sequence).

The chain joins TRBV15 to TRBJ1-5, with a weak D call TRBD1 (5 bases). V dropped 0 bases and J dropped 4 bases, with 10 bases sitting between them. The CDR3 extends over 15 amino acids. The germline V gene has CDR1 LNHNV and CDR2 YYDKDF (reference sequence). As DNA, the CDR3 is TGTGCCACCAGCAGAGAGGCAGGGCGTAATCAGCCCCAGCATTTT. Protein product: CATSREAGRNQPQHF.

CDR3 sequence reads: CASSGLAGVRADTQYF. CDR3 DNA: TGTGCCAGCAGTGGACTAGCGGGAGTGAGGGCAGATACGCAGTATTTT. V is TRBV25-1 and J is TRBJ2-3; 12 bases line up with TRBD2. Germline-derived CDR1 and CDR2 are MGHDK and SYGVNS. V shed 4 bases and J 4 bases; nucleotides not matched to a gene: 6. The CDR3 is 16 amino acids. Using reference TRBV25-1 and TRBJ2-3 for the parts outside the CDR3, the full variable domain is EADIYQTPRYLVIGTGKKITLECSQTMGHDKMYWYQQDPGMELHLIHYSYGVNSTEKGDLSSESTVSRIRTEHFPLTLESARPSHTSQYLCASSGLAGVRADTQYFGPGTRLTVL.

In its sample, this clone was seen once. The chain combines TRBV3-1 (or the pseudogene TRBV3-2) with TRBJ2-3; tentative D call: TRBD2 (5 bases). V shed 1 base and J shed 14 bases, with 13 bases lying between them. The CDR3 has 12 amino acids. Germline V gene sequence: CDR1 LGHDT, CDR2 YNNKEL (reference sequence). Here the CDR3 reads CASSQARGVRYF. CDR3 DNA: TGTGCCAGCAGCCAAGCTCGGGGAGTGAGGTATTTT.

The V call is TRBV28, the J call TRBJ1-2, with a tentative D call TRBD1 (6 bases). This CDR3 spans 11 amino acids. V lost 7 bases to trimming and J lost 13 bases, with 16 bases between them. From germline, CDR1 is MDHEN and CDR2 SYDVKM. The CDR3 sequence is CASNQGRVCTF. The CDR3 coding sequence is TGTGCCAGCAACCAGGGGAGGGTATGCACCTTC.

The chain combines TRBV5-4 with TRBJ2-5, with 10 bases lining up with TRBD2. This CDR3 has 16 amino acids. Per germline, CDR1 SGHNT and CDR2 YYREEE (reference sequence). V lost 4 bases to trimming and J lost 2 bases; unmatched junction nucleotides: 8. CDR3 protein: CASSPRGAGGQETQYF. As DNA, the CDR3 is TGTGCCAGCAGCCCCCGAGGAGCGGGGGGGCAAGAGACCCAGTACTTC.

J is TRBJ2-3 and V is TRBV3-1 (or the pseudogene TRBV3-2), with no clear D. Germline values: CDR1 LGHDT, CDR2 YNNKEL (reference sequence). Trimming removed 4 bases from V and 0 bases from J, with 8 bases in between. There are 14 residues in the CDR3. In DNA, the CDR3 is TGTGCCAGCAGCCGAATGACTAGCACAGATACGCAGTATTTT. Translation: CASSRMTSTDTQYF.